Following are 32 T cell receptor beta chains from one sample sequenced in a study of cytomegalovirus exposure and HLA in healthy donors. Amplification used 60 Vbeta primers and 13 Jbeta primers. The repertoire was sequenced with immunoSEQ multiplex PCR; TCRdb's copy has only in-frame clones and lacks some. Among approximately 79,000 clones listed, about three quarters were seen once. The sample was PBMCs. The receptors derive from a boy aged 5-17 years in good health and CMV-seronegative.

V usage is TRBV18 and J usage is TRBJ1-1, with a possible D match to TRBD1 (6 bases). The V end was cut by 2 bases, the J end by 11 bases, with 18 bases between. The CDR3 is 14 residues long. CDR1 is KGHSH, CDR2 LQKENI, per germline. The CDR3, as DNA: TGTGCCAGCTCACCAGAATCCCGCCAGGGGATTGCTTTCTTT. It translates to CASSPESRQGIAFF.

The rearrangement links TRBV4-3 to TRBJ1-2; 11 bases align to TRBD1. Per germline, CDR1 LGHNA and CDR2 YSLEER. CDR3 length equals 17 residues. Trimming cost V 1 base and J 4 bases; bases outside gene matches: 8. The CDR3 reads CASSQVSGTGGPYGYTF. CDR3 sequence (DNA): TGCGCCAGCAGCCAAGTCTCCGGGACAGGGGGACCCTATGGCTACACCTTC.

The rearrangement joins TRBV4-3 to TRBJ1-2; D is perhaps TRBD1 (6 bases). V lost 2 bases and J lost 2, with 12 bases in between. The CDR3 runs 15 residues. CDR1 and CDR2 (germline): LGHNA, YSLEER. The CDR3 nucleotides are TGCGCCAGCAGCCAAACCAGGGGACCAAACTATGGCTACACCTTC. This gives the protein CASSQTRGPNYGYTF.

The V and J genes are TRBV6-5 and TRBJ1-2; D possibly corresponds to TRBD1 (5 bases). V was trimmed by 2 bases and J by 6 bases, leaving 10 bases between them. Germline lookup yields CDR1 MNHEY and CDR2 SVGAGI. The CDR3 is 13 residues long. CDR3 sequence: CASSYPAGNGYTF. The CDR3 region has the DNA TGTGCCAGCAGTTACCCGGCAGGGAATGGCTACACCTTC.

The chain uses TRBV10-3 and TRBJ1-5, with 7 nucleotides matching TRBD1. The CDR3 consists of 16 residues. Unmatched junction bases numbered 14, after V lost 9 bases and J lost 3 bases. Germline V gene data show CDR1 as ENHRY and CDR2 as SYGVKD. The CDR3 here is CAISPGGGGPNQPQHF. The CDR3 region has the DNA TGTGCCATTTCCCCCGGTGGAGGGGGCCCCAATCAGCCCCAGCATTTT.

V is TRBV9 and J is TRBJ2-7, with 10 bases aligning to TRBD1. Per the germline V gene, CDR1 is SGDLS and CDR2 is YYNGEE. The CDR3 extends over 14 amino acids. Losses at the gene ends were 3 bases for V and 6 bases for J; bases not matched to a gene: 6. The CDR3 region is CASSDAGTGVEQYF. The CDR3 DNA follows: TGTGCCAGCAGCGATGCCGGGACAGGGGTCGAGCAGTACTTC.

The chain employs TRBV6-5 and TRBJ2-7, with 7 positions matching TRBD1. Germline assignment: CDR1 MNHEY and CDR2 SVGAGI. The CDR3 is 12 amino acids. The V gene end was trimmed by 8 bases and the J gene end by 1 base; junction bases not matched to a gene: 2. CDR3: CASHRGSYEQYF. CDR3 nucleotides: TGTGCCAGCCACAGGGGATCCTACGAGCAGTACTTC.

The rearrangement joins TRBV5-1 to TRBJ1-2; 8 bases are a match to TRBD1. V was pared by 2 bases and J by 6 bases, with 6 bases of the junction left unmatched. Germline lookup yields CDR1 SGHRS and CDR2 YFSETQ. CDR3 length: 14 residues. CDR3 sequence: CASSFPGQGNGYTF. CDR3 nucleotide sequence: TGCGCCAGCAGCTTTCCCGGACAGGGAAATGGCTACACCTTC.

The chain has TRBV5-4 and TRBJ2-7, with 7 bases identical to TRBD1. The CDR3 has 16 residues. Germline values: CDR1 SGHNT, CDR2 YYREEE (reference sequence). V lost 2 bases, J lost 7 bases, and 15 bases stayed unmatched. The CDR3 sequence: CASSFVNRGRGSEQYF. The CDR3 DNA follows: TGTGCCAGCAGCTTCGTCAACAGGGGAAGGGGGTCGGAGCAGTACTTC.

The chain combines TRBV19 with TRBJ1-1, with 8 bases fitting TRBD1. In germline, CDR1 is LNHDA, CDR2 SQIVND (reference sequence). The CDR3 has 14 residues. V shed 3 bases and J 1 base; nucleotides not matched to a gene: 1. CDR3 sequence reads: CASSIDRGNTEAFF. The CDR3 bases are TGTGCCAGTAGTATCGACAGGGGGAACACTGAAGCTTTCTTT.

The chain links TRBV29-1 to TRBJ2-3; D might be TRBD1 (6 bases). Trimming took 4 bases from V and 2 from J, leaving 13 bases between them. The CDR3 has 14 residues. Germline lookup yields CDR1 SQVTM and CDR2 ANQGSEA. The CDR3 DNA reads TGCAGCGTTGTCCGGGACACCGCCACAGATACGCAGTATTTT. Protein: CSVVRDTATDTQYF.

V and J are TRBV29-1 and TRBJ1-1; 9 bases map to TRBD1. Germline CDR1 SQVTM, CDR2 ANQGSEA. After removal of 6 bases from V and 1 base from J, the junction contained 0 bases not matched to a gene. This CDR3 contains 12 residues. CDR3 sequence (DNA): TGCAGCGTGGGACAGGGGAACACTGAAGCTTTCTTT. Translated, it gives CSVGQGNTEAFF.

This chain uses TRBV5-4 with TRBJ1-1; D is undetermined. Per the germline V gene, CDR1 is SGHNT and CDR2 is YYREEE (reference sequence). V lost 8 bases and J 1 base, leaving 18 bases between the germline ends. The CDR3 covers 15 residues. CDR3 sequence reads: CASHSEHEWNTEAFF. In nucleotides, the CDR3 is TGTGCCAGTCACTCTGAGCACGAATGGAACACTGAAGCTTTCTTT. Combining the CDR3 with reference TRBV5-4 and TRBJ1-1 gives the whole variable domain ETGVTQSPTHLIKTRGQQVTLRCSSQSGHNTVSWYQQALGQGPQFIFQYYREEENGRGNFPPRFSGLQFPNYSSELNVNALELDDSALYLCASHSEHEWNTEAFFGQGTRLTVV.

The chain links TRBV2 to TRBJ1-6; perhaps TRBD1 as D (6 bases). The V and J ends lost 3 bases and 5 bases respectively, with 11 bases between them. The CDR3 extends over 15 amino acids. The germline CDR1 and CDR2 sequences are SNHLY and FYNNEI. The CDR3 loop is CASSEQDSDNSPLHF. The CDR3, as DNA: TGTGCCAGCAGTGAGCAGGACAGCGATAATTCACCCCTCCACTTT.

The chain has TRBV4-3 and TRBJ1-1; D perhaps matches TRBD1 (5 bases). Looked up from germline, CDR1 is LGHNA and CDR2 is YSLEER. The CDR3 sequence is 13 residues long. V lost 5 bases, J lost 2 bases, and 9 bases lay in between. The CDR3 coding sequence is TGCGCCAGCAGCTGGACAATAAACACTGAAGCTTTCTTT. Protein product: CASSWTINTEAFF.

A few counts support this clone. The chain couples TRBV6-5 to TRBJ2-5; 7 nucleotides align to TRBD1. Germline V gene sequence: CDR1 MNHEY, CDR2 SVGAGI. The CDR3 spans 15 residues. Germline trimming cut 1 base from V and 2 bases from J; bases unmatched to any gene: 4. As DNA, the CDR3 is TGTGCCAGCAGTTACTACGACAGGGCTCAAGAGACCCAGTACTTC. Its translation is CASSYYDRAQETQYF.

The chain uses TRBV15 and TRBJ1-1, with TRBD1 matching over 8 bases. In germline, CDR1 is LNHNV, CDR2 YYDKDF (reference sequence). The CDR3 runs to 14 residues. With 8 bases clipped from V and 4 bases from J, the junction kept 9 bases outside the gene matches. DNA for the CDR3: TGTGCCACCGGACCTGACAGGGGAGGCACTGAAGCTTTCTTT. It yields the protein CATGPDRGGTEAFF.

V is TRBV28 and J is TRBJ2-3; 7 bases agree with TRBD2. CDR1 and CDR2 from the germline V gene are MDHEN and SYDVKM. The CDR3 extends over 15 amino acids. Unmatched junction bases numbered 8, after V lost 6 bases and J lost 2 bases. The CDR3, as DNA: TGTGCCAGCAGGGGGAGGGGCCCAAACACAGATACGCAGTATTTT. Amino acid sequence: CASRGRGPNTDTQYF.

The rearrangement joins TRBV28 to TRBJ1-2, with D uncertain. The CDR3 runs to 15 residues. From germline, CDR1 is MDHEN and CDR2 SYDVKM. V lost 4 bases and J lost 3, with 15 bases in between. The CDR3 coding sequence is TGTGCCAGCAGTTCAAGCGGGTTGAAAGACTATGGCTACACCTTC. Translating gives CASSSSGLKDYGYTF.

The chain employs TRBV19 and TRBJ2-1, with TRBD2 matching 9 bases. The CDR3 covers 15 residues. Germline trimming cut 2 bases from V and 2 bases from J; bases unmatched to any gene: 1. CDR1 and CDR2 (germline): LNHDA, SQIVND (reference sequence). The CDR3 loop reads CASSITSGPYNEQFF. The CDR3 nucleotides are TGTGCCAGTAGTATAACTAGCGGGCCCTACAATGAGCAGTTCTTC.

The V call is TRBV14, the J call TRBJ2-5, with D possibly being TRBD2 (7 bases). From germline, CDR1 is SGHDN and CDR2 FVKESK. V lost 0 bases and J lost 5, with 16 bases in between. The CDR3 contains 16 residues. The CDR3 sequence: CASSQDLSGGRETQYF. The CDR3 coding sequence is TGTGCCAGCAGCCAAGATTTATCGGGGGGCCGGGAGACCCAGTACTTC.

This clone was seen a few times. The genes are TRBV6-1 and TRBJ2-7, with 8 bases fitting TRBD1. This CDR3 is built from 15 residues. CDR1 and CDR2 from the germline V gene are MNHNS and SASEGT. J gave up 3 bases and V 10 bases, and 14 bases lay outside the gene matches. The CDR3 region has the DNA TGTGCCACCTCGACACGGACAGGGTCAGACTACGAGCAGTACTTC. Translation gives CATSTRTGSDYEQYF.

The V call is TRBV15, the J call TRBJ1-1; TRBD1 agrees at 8 bases. The CDR3 loop spans 14 amino acids. V was clipped by 2 bases and J by 6 bases; unmatched bases: 5. Per the germline V gene, CDR1 is LNHNV and CDR2 is YYDKDF (reference sequence). The CDR3 spells CATSRSRTGPEAFF. The CDR3, as DNA: TGTGCCACCAGCAGATCTCGGACAGGGCCTGAAGCTTTCTTT.

The chain is built from TRBV7-2 and TRBJ2-3; TRBD2 matches at 9 bases. V lost 5 bases and J lost 6; bases outside the gene matches: 18. The germline gives CDR1 SGHTA, CDR2 FQGNSA. The CDR3 has 18 amino acids. DNA for the CDR3: TGTGCCAGCAGCCCTAGGGGGGGGCTAGCGGGGCCCTCCGATACGCAGTATTTT. Amino acids: CASSPRGGLAGPSDTQYF.

The rearrangement links TRBV9 to TRBJ1-2; D is undetermined. The CDR3 loop spans 14 amino acids. The germline V gene encodes CDR1 SGDLS and CDR2 YYNGEE. V was cut by 0 bases and J by 5 bases, with 11 bases left in between. DNA of the CDR3: TGTGCCAGCAGCGTAGAGGCGTCAGGTTATGGCTACACCTTC. Protein: CASSVEASGYGYTF.

The chain has TRBV29-1 and TRBJ1-3, with D maybe TRBD1 (6 bases). This CDR3 contains 13 residues. The V end lost 6 bases, the J end lost 4 bases, and 13 bases lay between the germline ends. CDR1 SQVTM and CDR2 ANQGSEA come from the germline V gene. The CDR3 is CSVALGQGNTIYF. CDR3 nucleotide sequence: TGCAGCGTGGCCCTTGGACAGGGAAACACCATATATTTT.

The count of this clone is one. The gene calls are TRBV28 and TRBJ1-4; D is ambiguous. Germline V gene sequence: CDR1 MDHEN, CDR2 SYDVKM. CDR3 length equals 14 residues. V gave up 2 bases and J gave up 3 bases, with 7 bases separating them. In DNA form, the CDR3 reads TGTGCCAGCAGTTTAGGTGGCTCTAATGAAAAACTGTTTTTT. Translated, it gives CASSLGGSNEKLFF.

This clone was counted a single time. This sequence joins TRBV7-9 and TRBJ1-5; D gene unclear. Germline V lookup: CDR1 SEHNR, CDR2 FQNEAQ (reference sequence). Trimming removed 5 bases at V and 8 bases at J, with 10 bases between. The CDR3 contains 12 residues. For the CDR3, the DNA is TGTGCCAGCAGCCCCCACAACGAGCCCCAGCATTTT. Its translation: CASSPHNEPQHF.

The CDR3: CAWSAGGPDQPQHF. DNA for the CDR3: TGTGCCTGGAGTGCAGGAGGCCCCGATCAGCCCCAGCATTTT. The chain joins TRBV30 to TRBJ1-5; no clear D. Looked up from germline, CDR1 is GTSNPN and CDR2 is SVGIG (reference sequence). This CDR3 spans 14 amino acids. V lost 1 base, J lost 5 bases, and 12 bases lay in between.

V gene TRBV21-1 combines with J gene TRBJ1-3. TRBV21-1 corresponds to a pseudogene. CDR3 length: 12 residues. This CDR3 reads CAPRGIRNTIYF. CDR3 nucleotides: TGTGCACCCCGCGGCATTAGAAACACCATATATTTT.

CDR3: CASRPALGVNYGYTF. The CDR3 nucleotides are TGTGCCAGCAGGCCCGCCTTAGGGGTGAACTATGGCTACACCTTC. This sequence joins TRBV6-5 and TRBJ1-2, with D possibly being TRBD1 (5 bases). CDR3 length: 15 residues. CDR1 and CDR2 from the germline V gene are MNHEY and SVGAGI. Trimming removed 6 bases from V and 2 bases from J, with 16 bases in between.

The rearrangement links TRBV7-3 to TRBJ2-3; 10 bases map to TRBD2. Germline trimming cut 5 bases from V and 2 bases from J; bases unmatched to any gene: 16. The CDR3 length is 19 residues. Germline V lookup: CDR1 SGHTA, CDR2 FQGTGA. The CDR3: CASSPLAGEDWPYTDTQYF. The CDR3 DNA reads TGTGCCAGCAGCCCCCTAGCGGGAGAAGATTGGCCCTACACAGATACGCAGTATTTT.